These T cell receptor beta chains were read from a single sample in a study of cytomegalovirus exposure and HLA in healthy donors. Using immunoSEQ multiplex PCR, the repertoire was profiled, and TCRdb retains in-frame clones only, with some absent. The sample lists 100,000 to 150,000 clones; about two thirds were seen once. Sequenced: PBMCs. Every receptor here comes from a woman aged 60-75 years in good health and CMV-seropositive. CDR3s include the opening cysteine and the closing phenylalanine or tryptophan. The D gene is left open where the match is weak.

>TRBJ1-2|TRBD1|TRBV7-9
CASSLFAGGNYGYTF
>TRBJ1-2|.|TRBV6-5
CASSPAPQTYGYTF
>TRBJ2-3|TRBD2|TRBV5-1
CASKLAGGPRRTQYF
>TRBJ2-7|.|TRBV27
CASSFRFGGGEYF
>TRBJ1-1|TRBD1|TRBV5-6
CATGQGVNTEAFF
>TRBJ1-4|.|TRBV11-3
CASSLGGRDGEKLFF
>TRBJ2-1|.|TRBV25-1
CASTTGWNEQFF
>TRBJ2-4|.|TRBV10-3
CAISVAGNIQYF
>TRBJ1-6|TRBD1|TRBV18
CASTPETGGNSPLHF
>TRBJ2-7|TRBD1|TRBV6-1
CASFTGGTYEQYF
>TRBJ2-3|.|TRBV10-1
CASSGGLGGADTQYF
>TRBJ2-5|TRBD1|TRBV10-3
CAIRLDRAEETQYF
>TRBJ1-1|TRBD1|TRBV2
CASRDKYRGRKAFF
>TRBJ1-2|TRBD1|TRBV7-2
CASSLTGPEGYGYTF
>TRBJ1-1|TRBD1|TRBV6-5
CASSYSTRGSTEAFF
>TRBJ2-2|TRBD2|TRBV11-3
CASSLGGANTGELFF
>TRBJ2-1|.|TRBV19
CASTSGAGNEQFF
>TRBJ1-6|.|TRBV10-3
CAIRDSVSPLHF
>TRBJ2-6|.|TRBV5-1
CASSLGGSSGANVLTF
>TRBJ1-5|TRBD1|TRBV5-1
CASSPYGGQGSANQPQHF
>TRBJ1-1|TRBD1|TRBV5-1
CASTPPGGSTEAFF
>TRBJ1-1|.|TRBV6-1
CASRGHQALNTEAFF
>TRBJ1-2|TRBD1|TRBV9
CASSVGQGARGYTF
>TRBJ1-1|.|TRBV18
CASSPPQGIGNTEAFF
>TRBJ2-7|.|TRBV4-1
CASSPSVGVPTPYEQYF
>TRBJ1-6|TRBD1|TRBV7-9
CASSSGTAYSPLHF
>TRBJ2-7|TRBD1|TRBV29-1
CSGTGQGAYEQYF
>TRBJ2-7|.|TRBV10-2
CATSGGGLYEQYF
>TRBJ1-5|.|TRBV4-1
CASSWEVSSNQPQHF
>TRBJ2-5|TRBD1|TRBV18
CASSPGQGWETQYF
>TRBJ1-5|TRBD1|TRBV28
CASLQGGSGQPQHF
>TRBJ2-6|TRBD1|TRBV7-3
CASSLQGAGANVLTF
>TRBJ1-1|TRBD1|TRBV5-4
CASSQNRDSNMNTEAFF
>TRBJ1-4|.|TRBV10-3
CAISRTETNEKLFF
>TRBJ1-1|TRBD1|TRBV19
CASTSTGGHTEAFF
>TRBJ1-6|.|TRBV5-4
CASSLAWREGLKSPLHF
>TRBJ1-2|.|TRBV7-2
CASSQGYGYTF
>TRBJ1-2|TRBD1|TRBV7-8
CASSLGDRVYGYTF